The 21 T cell receptor beta chains reported below all come from one sample, sequenced in a study of cytomegalovirus exposure and HLA in healthy donors. PCR was performed using 60 Vbeta and 13 Jbeta primers. The table came from immunoSEQ multiplex PCR; TCRdb's copy has only in-frame clones and leaves some out. The repertoire holds about 110,000 clones, with about four fifths as singletons. The specimen was PBMCs. These receptors came from a man aged 25-40 years in good health and CMV-seronegative.

This chain links TRBV25-1 with TRBJ2-1; 12 bases line up with TRBD2. The CDR3 totals 13 residues. Trimming took 8 bases from V and 5 from J; bases not matched to a gene: 1. CDR1 is MGHDK, CDR2 SYGVNS, per germline. CDR3 amino acids: CASRTSGDNEQFF. Here the CDR3 DNA reads TGTGCCAGCCGGACTAGCGGGGACAATGAGCAGTTCTTC.

This chain links TRBV4-3 with TRBJ2-3, with 9 bases fitting TRBD2. J gave up 2 bases and V 6 bases, and 12 bases lay outside the gene matches. Germline V lookup: CDR1 LGHNA, CDR2 YSLEER. CDR3 size: 17 residues. CDR3 sequence reads: CASSQNLGGGVTDTQYF. CDR3 DNA: TGCGCCAGCAGTCAAAATCTCGGCGGGGGGGTCACAGATACGCAGTATTTT.

The rearrangement joins TRBV18 to TRBJ2-1; D is perhaps TRBD2 (6 bases). Germline V gives CDR1 KGHSH, CDR2 LQKENI. The ends were cut back, 2 bases at V and 0 bases at J, with 14 bases in the middle. The CDR3 consists of 17 residues. CDR3 nucleotides: TGTGCCAGCTCACCAAGGGGACGGGAGAGCTCCTACAATGAGCAGTTCTTC. Amino acid sequence: CASSPRGRESSYNEQFF.

The chain has TRBV29-1 and TRBJ1-4, with D possibly matching TRBD1 (6 bases). Germline CDR1 reads SQVTM; CDR2 reads ANQGSEA. The CDR3 length is 15 residues. Trimming cost V 5 bases and J 7 bases, with 20 bases left between them. The CDR3 region has the DNA TGCAGCGTTACCCCCGGGACACTCAATACTGAAAAACTGTTTTTT. Protein sequence: CSVTPGTLNTEKLFF.

The rearrangement links TRBV7-9 to TRBJ2-7; 8 bases line up with TRBD1. Germline CDR1 SEHNR, CDR2 FQNEAQ (reference sequence). With V trimmed by 7 bases and J by 0 bases, 5 bases remained unmatched. The CDR3 is made up of 14 amino acids. The CDR3 sequence is CASKTGAISYEQYF. The CDR3 region has the DNA TGTGCCAGCAAGACAGGGGCCATCTCCTACGAGCAGTACTTC.

This chain joins TRBV13 and TRBJ2-6; 7 bases map to TRBD1. V lost 5 bases and J lost 3; bases outside the gene matches: 10. Per the germline V gene, CDR1 is PRHDT and CDR2 is FYEKMQ (reference sequence). CDR3 length: 17 amino acids. CDR3 residues: CASSLDITGVGANVLTF. In DNA, the CDR3 is TGTGCCAGCAGCCTAGACATTACAGGGGTTGGGGCCAACGTCCTGACTTTC.

V gene TRBV7-9 combines with J gene TRBJ1-6; D is perhaps TRBD1 (6 bases). Trimming left V 3 bases short and J 10 bases short, with 19 bases between. Germline assignment: CDR1 SEHNR and CDR2 FQNEAQ (reference sequence). The CDR3 extends over 16 amino acids. CDR3 DNA sequence: TGTGCCAGCAGCTTGGCCCAGACAGGAGGTTCCTCACCCCTCCACTTT. It specifies CASSLAQTGGSSPLHF.

J is TRBJ2-5 and V is TRBV18; 10 bases map to TRBD2. Germline CDR1 and CDR2: KGHSH and LQKENI. CDR3 length: 17 amino acids. With V trimmed by 4 bases and J by 2 bases, 10 bases remained unmatched. The CDR3 DNA sequence: TGTGCCAGCTCACTAGGACTAGCGGAAACGTTACAAGAGACCCAGTACTTC. This codes for CASSLGLAETLQETQYF. The entire variable domain, with the rest obtained from reference TRBV18 and TRBJ2-5, is as follows: NAGVMQNPRHLVRRRGQEARLRCSPMKGHSHVYWYRQLPEEGLKFMVYLQKENIIDESGMPKERFSAEFPKEGPSILRIQQVVRGDSAAYFCASSLGLAETLQETQYFGPGTRLLVL.

The gene calls are TRBV6-5 and TRBJ1-1; tentative D call: TRBD1 (5 bases). This CDR3 has 14 residues. CDR1 is MNHEY, CDR2 SVGAGI, per germline. V lost 2 bases, J lost 5 bases, and 12 bases lay in between. The CDR3 region is CASSYGGVKTEAFF. CDR3 bases: TGTGCCAGCAGTTACGGGGGGGTCAAAACTGAAGCTTTCTTT.

The chain is built from TRBV9 and TRBJ2-7; 9 bases line up with TRBD2. Germline V gene lookup returns CDR1 SGDLS and CDR2 YYNGEE. This CDR3 region has 17 residues. J gave up 2 bases and V 0 bases, and 9 bases lay outside the gene matches. CDR3 sequence (DNA): TGTGCCAGCAGCGTAGCTGGAGCTAGCGGGGCCGCCTACGAGCAGTACTTC. It yields the protein CASSVAGASGAAYEQYF. The full variable domain, rest sourced from reference TRBV9 and TRBJ2-7, is DSGVTQTPKHLITATGQRVTLRCSPRSGDLSVYWYQQSLDQGLQFLIQYYNGEERAKGNILERFSAQQFPDLHSELNLSSLELGDSALYFCASSVAGASGAAYEQYFGPGTRLTVT.

This chain uses TRBV15 with TRBJ2-3; possible D gene TRBD2, 6 bases. Germline CDR1 is LNHNV and CDR2 is YYDKDF (reference sequence). CDR3 length equals 16 residues. V shed 1 base and J shed 5 bases, with 16 bases lying between them. The CDR3 sequence: CATSRGLREAGDTQYF. CDR3 nucleotide sequence: TGTGCCACCAGCAGAGGTTTGCGGGAAGCGGGAGATACGCAGTATTTT.

The rearrangement joins TRBV11-2 to TRBJ2-5; possible D gene TRBD1, 6 bases. The CDR3 loop spans 13 amino acids. CDR1 and CDR2 (germline): SGHAT, FQNNGV. V was cut by 5 bases and J by 5 bases, with 12 bases left in between. The CDR3: CASSAGVTETQYF. DNA for the CDR3: TGTGCCAGCAGCGCAGGGGTTACGGAGACCCAGTACTTC.

The gene calls are TRBV27 and TRBJ2-7; D possibly corresponds to TRBD1 (6 bases). Germline assignment: CDR1 MNHEY and CDR2 SMNVEV (reference sequence). The CDR3 loop spans 13 amino acids. The V end lost 6 bases, the J end lost 5 bases, and 14 bases lay between the germline ends. CDR3: CASRLTGTNEQYF. The DNA of the CDR3 is TGTGCCAGCAGACTTACCGGGACAAACGAGCAGTACTTC.

About this clone: Other DNA variants within this sample encode the same CDR3. V is TRBV19 and J is TRBJ1-2, with 8 bases that match TRBD1. The CDR3 totals 14 residues. Looked up from germline, CDR1 is LNHDA and CDR2 is SQIVND (reference sequence). The J segment lost 6 bases and the V segment lost 6 bases, leaving 9 bases of the junction unmatched. The CDR3 nucleotides are TGTGCCAGTAGGACCGACAGGGGAGACGATGGCTACACCTTC. Amino acids: CASRTDRGDDGYTF.

The chain links TRBV2 to TRBJ1-5; TRBD1 might be the D (6 bases). CDR1 and CDR2 from the germline V gene are SNHLY and FYNNEI. The CDR3 contains 16 residues. Trimming removed 3 bases at V and 7 bases at J, with 19 bases between. CDR3: CASSDTVGQGRQPQHF. The CDR3 nucleotides are TGTGCCAGCAGTGATACCGTTGGGCAGGGGCGACAGCCCCAGCATTTT. Supplemented by reference TRBV2 and TRBJ1-5, the full variable domain reads EPEVTQTPSHQVTQMGQEVILRCVPISNHLYFYWYRQILGQKVEFLVSFYNNEISEKSEIFDDQFSVERPDGSNFTLKIRSTKLEDSAMYFCASSDTVGQGRQPQHFGDGTRLSIL.

The gene calls are TRBV7-8 and TRBJ2-5; TRBD2 matches at 8 bases. Germline CDR1 and CDR2: SGHVS and FQNEAQ. Unmatched junction bases numbered 16, after V lost 8 bases and J lost 5 bases. The CDR3 is 16 residues long. The CDR3 here is CASGERGRGVGETQYF. The CDR3, as DNA: TGTGCCAGCGGGGAGCGAGGGCGGGGGGTCGGGGAGACCCAGTACTTC.

The chain recombines TRBV19 with TRBJ1-1; D uncertain. From germline, CDR1 is LNHDA and CDR2 SQIVND (reference sequence). Trimming shortened V by 4 bases and J by 7 bases, and 16 bases separated the two germline ends. The CDR3 totals 14 residues. The CDR3 sequence: CASSKFPGSSEAFF. As DNA, the CDR3 is TGTGCCAGTAGTAAGTTTCCGGGTAGTAGTGAAGCTTTCTTT.

The chain employs TRBV4-3 and TRBJ2-3; D might be TRBD2 (6 bases). CDR3 length: 14 amino acids. V was trimmed by 3 bases and J by 2 bases, leaving 9 bases between them. CDR1 and CDR2 (germline): LGHNA, YSLEER. The CDR3 loop is CASSQRGTTDTQYF. In DNA, the CDR3 is TGCGCCAGCAGCCAGCGGGGAACCACAGATACGCAGTATTTT.

The J gene is TRBJ2-3, the V gene TRBV6-6; the D is unclear. Germline lookup yields CDR1 MNHNY and CDR2 SVGAGI (reference sequence). This CDR3 is built from 11 residues. The V and J ends lost 8 bases and 1 base respectively, with 4 bases between them. In DNA, the CDR3 is TGTGCCAGCTATGGCACAGATACGCAGTATTTT. Its translation is CASYGTDTQYF.

The chain uses TRBV12-5 and TRBJ2-2, with D possibly matching TRBD1 (6 bases). The V end was cut by 5 bases, the J end by 0 bases, with 10 bases between. This CDR3 has 15 amino acids. Germline CDR1 and CDR2: LGHNT and FRNRAP. The CDR3 spells CASGDRDTNTGELFF. Here the CDR3 DNA reads TGTGCTAGTGGTGACCGGGACACGAACACCGGGGAGCTGTTTTTT.

V is TRBV2 and J is TRBJ2-1; 7 bases fit TRBD1. V lost 3 bases to trimming and J lost 1 base; unmatched junction nucleotides: 9. The CDR3 sequence is 17 residues long. The germline CDR1 and CDR2 sequences are SNHLY and FYNNEI. CDR3 DNA: TGTGCCAGCAGTGATCCTAGGGGGCTCACTTCCTACAATGAGCAGTTCTTC. Protein sequence: CASSDPRGLTSYNEQFF.